The clone carrying this TCR beta chain was picked up a small number of times. The antigen remains unidentified. This entry is derived from a study of T cell repertoires and HLA-DP antigens. From germline, CDR1 is SNHLY and CDR2 FYNNEI. V dropped 8 bases and J dropped 2; count of bases not matched to a gene: 12. The CDR3 covers 16 residues. The protocol was immunoSEQ multiplex PCR, while the TCRdb copy is restricted to in-frame clones and leaves out a portion. The table records about 89,000 clones, around 86% of them present only once. Study-wide findings and caveats: Previously undetected clones averaged about 35% and 50% against the two alleles respectively.

Sequences were obtained from CD4+ T cells from PBMCs. This clonotype was sampled from a man aged 50-59 years in good health and CMV-seronegative. The chain has TRBV2 and TRBJ2-1, with 7 nucleotides matching TRBD2. DNA for the CDR3: TGTGCCAGCGACCCAGTTGGGCTAGCGGCCTACAATGAGCAGTTCTTC. As protein: CASDPVGLAAYNEQFF. The full variable domain, rest sourced from reference TRBV2 and TRBJ2-1, is EPEVTQTPSHQVTQMGQEVILRCVPISNHLYFYWYRQILGQKVEFLVSFYNNEISEKSEIFDDQFSVERPDGSNFTLKIRSTKLEDSAMYFCASDPVGLAAYNEQFFGPGTRLTVL.